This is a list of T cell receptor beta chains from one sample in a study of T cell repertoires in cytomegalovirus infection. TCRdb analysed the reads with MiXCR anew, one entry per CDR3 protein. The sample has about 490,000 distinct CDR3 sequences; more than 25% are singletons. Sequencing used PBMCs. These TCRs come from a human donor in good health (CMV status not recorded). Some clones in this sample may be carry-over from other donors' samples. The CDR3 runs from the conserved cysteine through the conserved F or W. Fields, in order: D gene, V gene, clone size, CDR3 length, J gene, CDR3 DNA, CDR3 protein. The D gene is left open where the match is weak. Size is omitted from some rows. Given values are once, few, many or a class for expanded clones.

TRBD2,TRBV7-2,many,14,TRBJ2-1,TGTGCCAGCAGCTTCGGGACTAGCGGAAGCGAGCAGTTCTTC,CASSFGTSGSEQFF
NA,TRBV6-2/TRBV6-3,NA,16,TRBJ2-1,TGTGCCAGCAGTTACTCTGGCGGGACTTCCTACAATGAGCAGTTCTTC,CASSYSGGTSYNEQFF
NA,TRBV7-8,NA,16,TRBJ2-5,TGTGCCAGCAGCTTAGGGCCGGGGCGGACCCAAGAGACCCAGTACTTC,CASSLGPGRTQETQYF
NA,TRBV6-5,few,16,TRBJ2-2,TGTGCCAGCAGTTACCTGGGGGTCTCGAACACCGGGGAGCTGTTTTTT,CASSYLGVSNTGELFF
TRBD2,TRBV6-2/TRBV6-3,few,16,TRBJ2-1,TGTGCCAGCCAGACTAGAGCGCGGGAGCCCTACAATGAGCAGTTCTTC,CASQTRAREPYNEQFF
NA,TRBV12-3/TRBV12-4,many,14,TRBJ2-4,TGTGCCAGCAGTTTGACGGGCCTTAAAAACATTCAGTACTTC,CASSLTGLKNIQYF
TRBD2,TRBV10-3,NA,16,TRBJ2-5,TGTGCCATCAGTCCGGGTGGAGCGGGAATGCGAGAGACCCAGTACTTC,CAISPGGAGMRETQYF
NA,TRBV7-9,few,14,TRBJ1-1,TGTGCCAGCAACTGGCAGGGTTCTAACACTGAAGCTTTCTTT,CASNWQGSNTEAFF
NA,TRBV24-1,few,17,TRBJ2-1,TGTGCCACCAAACGAAAGCGGCAGTCCACCAAGAGGTATGAGCAGTTCTTC,CATKRKRQSTKRYEQFF
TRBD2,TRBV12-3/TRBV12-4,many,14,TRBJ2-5,TGTGCCAGCAGCTTATTAGCGGGGGTGGAGACCCAGTACTTC,CASSLLAGVETQYF
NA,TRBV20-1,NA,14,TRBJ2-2,TGCAGTGCTTCGGGGACACAGAACACCGGGGAGCTGTTTTTT,CSASGTQNTGELFF
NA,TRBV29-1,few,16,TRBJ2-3,TGCAGCGTTGTCGGGGGCGGGAGAGCCGCGGGAGATACGCAGTATTTT,CSVVGGGRAAGDTQYF
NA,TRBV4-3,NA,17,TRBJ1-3,TGCGCCAGCAGCCAAGAGGCGGGGATGAGATCTGGAAACACCATATATTTT,CASSQEAGMRSGNTIYF
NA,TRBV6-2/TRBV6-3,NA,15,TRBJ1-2,TGTGCCAGCAGTTCGCACGGGGATCTGCGGTATGGCTACACCTTC,CASSSHGDLRYGYTF
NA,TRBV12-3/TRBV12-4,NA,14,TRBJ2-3,TGTGCCAGCAGCCGCTGGAGATTCACAGATACGCAGTATTTT,CASSRWRFTDTQYF
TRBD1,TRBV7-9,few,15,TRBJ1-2,TGTGCCAGCAGCCCGGCCCGGGGACAGGGGCTGCCGGCCTTCTTC,CASSPARGQGLPAFF
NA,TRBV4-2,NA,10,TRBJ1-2,TGTGCCAGTGGGACTGGTGGCTACACCTTC,CASGTGGYTF
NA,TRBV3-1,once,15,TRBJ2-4,TGTGCCAGCAGCCAAGATGCTAGATCCAAAAACATTCAGTACTTC,CASSQDARSKNIQYF
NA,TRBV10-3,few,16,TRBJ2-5,TGTGCCATCAGTGAGTCTAGGCAGGGCTTACAAGAGACCCAGTACTTC,CAISESRQGLQETQYF
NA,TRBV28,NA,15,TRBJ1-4,TGTGCCAGCAGTGGGTCCGGGACGGCTAATGAAAAACTGTTTTTT,CASSGSGTANEKLFF
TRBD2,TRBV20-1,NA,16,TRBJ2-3,TGCAGTGCTAGAACCGCACTAGCGGGAGTGGTAGATACGCAGTATTTT,CSARTALAGVVDTQYF
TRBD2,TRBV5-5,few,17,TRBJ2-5,TGTGCCAGCAGCAGGGGGACTAGCGGCCGAATTCAAGAGACCCAGTACTTC,CASSRGTSGRIQETQYF
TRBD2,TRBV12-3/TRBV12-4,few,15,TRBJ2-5,TGTGCCAGCAGGGGACTAGCGGGAGTTGAAGAGACCCAGTACTTC,CASRGLAGVEETQYF
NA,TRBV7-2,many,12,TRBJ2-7,TGTGCCAGCAGCTTAGCGTTGAAAGAGCAGTACTTC,CASSLALKEQYF
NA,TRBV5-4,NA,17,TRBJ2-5,TGTGCCAGCAGCTTGGCCTACGGGGGAGTAGTTGGAGAGACCCAGTACTTC,CASSLAYGGVVGETQYF
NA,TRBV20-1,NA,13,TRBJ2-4,TGCAGTGCTATTCTCCAGGGAGTTGCCATTCAGTACTTC,CSAILQGVAIQYF
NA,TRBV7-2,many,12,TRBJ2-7,TGTGCCAGCAGCTTCCCCCCCGGCGAGCAGTACTTC,CASSFPPGEQYF
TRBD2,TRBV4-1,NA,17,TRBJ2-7,TGCGCCAGCAGCCTGGTGGGCGGGAGTCTCACACCTCGCGAGCAGTACTTC,CASSLVGGSLTPREQYF
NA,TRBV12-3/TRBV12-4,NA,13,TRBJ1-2,TGTGCCAGCACCCAAGGGGGGGGCGATGGCTACACCTTC,CASTQGGGDGYTF
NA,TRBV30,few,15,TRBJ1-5,TGTGCCTGGACCGACCCCGGGAGGGGCAATCAGCCCCAGCATTTT,CAWTDPGRGNQPQHF
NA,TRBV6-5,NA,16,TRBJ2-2,TGTGCCAGCAGTTACTCTCTGGCACAGGGATCCGGGGAGCTGTTTTTT,CASSYSLAQGSGELFF
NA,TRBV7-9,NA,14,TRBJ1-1,TGTGCCAGCAGCCATGGGACATTTAACACTGAAGCTTTCTTT,CASSHGTFNTEAFF
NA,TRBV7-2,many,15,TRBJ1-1,TGTGCCAGCAGCTTGACGGGGGGGGTGGCCACTGAAGCTTTCTTT,CASSLTGGVATEAFF
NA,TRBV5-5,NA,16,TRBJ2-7,TGTGCCAGCAGCTTGGCGGCAGGGATACCATCCTACGAGCAGTACTTC,CASSLAAGIPSYEQYF